The rows below give T cell receptor beta chains drawn from one sample of a study of T-cell reconstitution after alpha-beta-depleted transplantation in children. MiXCR, applied by TCRdb to the PCR reads, yields one record per CDR3 protein. The data hold nearly 200,000 distinct CDR3 sequences, with 6.3% observed a single time. Here the sequenced sample was PBMCs, taken before TCRalphabeta/CD19-depleted stem cell transplant. These receptors were collected from a girl under two years old with combined immunodeficiency, due to receive a stem cell transplant. CDR3s include the opening cysteine and the closing phenylalanine or tryptophan. D genes are given only for firm matches. Expanded clones get a size class; other rows say once, few or many, or leave the size out.

TRBV25-1,many,-,TRBJ1-1,TGTGCCAGCTATGCAGGCGGGAACACTGAAGCTTTCTTT,CASYAGGNTEAFF
TRBV7-2,few,TRBD2,TRBJ2-3,TGTGCCAGCAGCTTTAGGTCGGTAGCGGGCAGCACAGATACGCAGTATTTT,CASSFRSVAGSTDTQYF
TRBV20-1,many,TRBD1,TRBJ2-1,TGCAGTGCTAGAGATTATGAGGGACAGAAGATCTACAATGAGCAGTTCTTC,CSARDYEGQKIYNEQFF
TRBV11-3,many,-,TRBJ2-1,TGTGCCAGCAGCCTCCGGGTGGGGGGCCACAATGAGCAGTTCTTC,CASSLRVGGHNEQFF
TRBV2,many,TRBD2,TRBJ2-3,TGTGCCAGCAGGGTCCTCTTAGCGGGGGGTTCCGATAGACAGTATTTT,CASRVLLAGGSDRQYF
TRBV3-1,many,TRBD2,TRBJ2-5,TGTGCCAGCAGCCAACTAGCGGGAGTGGGAGAGACCCAGTACTTC,CASSQLAGVGETQYF
TRBV18,-,-,TRBJ2-5,TGTGCCAGCTCACCACCGAAGACCCAGTACTTC,CASSPPKTQYF
TRBV18,many,-,TRBJ2-7,TGTGCCAGCTCACCTAGTGGCGCTAACTACGAGCAGTACTTC,CASSPSGANYEQYF
TRBV11-2,many,-,TRBJ2-1,TGTGCCAGCAGCACCCTCCAGGGGCGCTCCTACAATGAGCAGTTCTTC,CASSTLQGRSYNEQFF
TRBV29-1,many,TRBD1,TRBJ1-1,TGCAGCGTTCGGACAGGGGCGATGACTGAAGCTTTCTTT,CSVRTGAMTEAFF
TRBV4-1,many,-,TRBJ1-4,TGCGCCAGCAGCCAAGATAGGCAGGGGAGGGAAAAACTGTTTTTT,CASSQDRQGREKLFF
TRBV29-1,many,-,TRBJ2-5,TGCAGCGTTGGGGACTCCGGTTCGACCCAGTACTTC,CSVGDSGSTQYF
TRBV15,many,-,TRBJ2-1,TGTGCCACCAGAAGCGGGCGGCTGGGGTCCTACAATGAGCAGTTCTTC,CATRSGRLGSYNEQFF
TRBV28,many,-,TRBJ2-3,TGTGCCAGCAGTTTGGAACCGAACAGGGATTGGACAGATACGCAGTATTTT,CASSLEPNRDWTDTQYF
TRBV5-1,many,-,TRBJ2-2,TGCGCCAGCAGCAAGGGACCGAACACCGGGGAGCTGTTTTTT,CASSKGPNTGELFF
TRBV10-3,many,-,TRBJ2-5,TGTGCCATCAGTGAGAGGTCAGGTGGAGAGACCCAGTACTTC,CAISERSGGETQYF
TRBV4-2,many,-,TRBJ1-4,TGTGCCAGCAGCCAAGATTTAGGGACACCATCCGAGGGTGAAAAACTGTTTTTT,CASSQDLGTPSEGEKLFF
TRBV4-3,-,-,TRBJ2-5,TGCGCCAGCAGCCAAGATGGCGGGACAGAAGAGACCCAGTACTTC,CASSQDGGTEETQYF
TRBV29-1,-,TRBD2,TRBJ2-7,TGCAGCGTTGTTACGCTAGCGGGTTTCTACGAGCAGTACTTC,CSVVTLAGFYEQYF
TRBV7-2,-,-,TRBJ2-3,TGTGCCAGCAGCTCCCGCCGGGCAGATACGCAGTATTTT,CASSSRRADTQYF